A selection of T cell receptor beta chains follows, all from one sample in a study of radiotherapy plus CTLA-4 blockade in lung cancer. Generated by immunoSEQ multiplex PCR, the TCRdb table keeps only in-frame clones and is missing some. Among 35,000 to 55,000 clones listed, roughly 64% were seen once. Sample: peripheral blood, taken from a patient treated with radiotherapy plus ipilimumab. The source of these receptors is a human donor with non-small cell lung cancer who had a partial response to radiotherapy plus ipilimumab. Each CDR3 is given with its conserved first and last residue. Each record gives: V gene, D gene, clone size, J gene, CDR3 protein, CDR3 DNA. A D gene is named only where the DNA matches it firmly. Rows give clone size only sometimes, using once, few, many, or a class for an expanded clone.

V gene: TRBV14; D gene: .; clone size: .; J gene: TRBJ1-6; CDR3 protein: CASSQFRVVGNSPLHF; CDR3 DNA: TGTGCCAGCAGCCAATTCAGGGTGGTGGGTAATTCACCCCTCCACTTT
V gene: TRBV4-1; D gene: TRBD2; clone size: few; J gene: TRBJ2-7; CDR3 protein: CASSQEGREAGFYEQYF; CDR3 DNA: TGCGCCAGCAGCCAAGAAGGTCGGGAGGCGGGATTTTACGAGCAGTACTTC
V gene: TRBV7-3; D gene: TRBD2; clone size: .; J gene: TRBJ2-1; CDR3 protein: CASSLSRGSGNEQFF; CDR3 DNA: TGTGCCAGCAGCCTCTCCCGCGGGAGTGGGAATGAGCAGTTCTTC
V gene: TRBV5-6; D gene: TRBD1; clone size: .; J gene: TRBJ2-1; CDR3 protein: CASSWRPGQGAFFNEQFF; CDR3 DNA: TGTGCCAGCAGCTGGCGCCCCGGACAGGGGGCTTTTTTCAATGAGCAGTTCTTC
V gene: TRBV11-2; D gene: TRBD1; clone size: few; J gene: TRBJ1-1; CDR3 protein: CASSLVGQDTEAFF; CDR3 DNA: TGTGCCAGCAGCTTAGTGGGACAGGACACTGAAGCTTTCTTT
V gene: TRBV30; D gene: .; clone size: once; J gene: TRBJ1-1; CDR3 protein: CALSGYKDTEAFF; CDR3 DNA: TGTGCCCTCTCAGGGTATAAGGATACTGAAGCTTTCTTT
V gene: TRBV4-3; D gene: .; clone size: .; J gene: TRBJ1-1; CDR3 protein: CASSPGHPNTEAFF; CDR3 DNA: TGCGCCAGCAGCCCGGGACATCCGAACACTGAAGCTTTCTTT
V gene: TRBV27; D gene: .; clone size: few; J gene: TRBJ2-7; CDR3 protein: CASSSRLGSSYEQYF; CDR3 DNA: TGTGCCAGCAGTTCCAGACTAGGCAGCTCCTACGAGCAGTACTTC
V gene: TRBV11-2; D gene: TRBD1; clone size: .; J gene: TRBJ1-2; CDR3 protein: CASSHRTGAYGYTF; CDR3 DNA: TGTGCCAGCAGTCACAGGACAGGGGCGTATGGCTACACCTTC
V gene: TRBV25-1; D gene: .; clone size: .; J gene: TRBJ2-5; CDR3 protein: CASSELASETQYF; CDR3 DNA: TGTGCCAGCAGTGAACTAGCCTCAGAGACCCAGTACTTC
V gene: TRBV13; D gene: .; clone size: .; J gene: TRBJ1-5; CDR3 protein: CASSLGGQPQHF; CDR3 DNA: TGTGCCAGCAGCCTGGGGGGGCAGCCCCAGCATTTT
V gene: TRBV5-6; D gene: TRBD2; clone size: few; J gene: TRBJ2-5; CDR3 protein: CASSSRLLTSALETQYF; CDR3 DNA: TGTGCCAGCAGCTCGCGTCTCCTCACTAGCGCCCTAGAGACCCAGTACTTC
V gene: TRBV30; D gene: TRBD2; clone size: once; J gene: TRBJ2-5; CDR3 protein: CAWGNGLAIETQYF; CDR3 DNA: TGTGCCTGGGGGAACGGACTAGCGATCGAGACCCAGTACTTC
V gene: TRBV7-2; D gene: .; clone size: few; J gene: TRBJ2-2; CDR3 protein: CASSLGGNTGELFF; CDR3 DNA: TGTGCCAGCAGCTTAGGAGGGAACACCGGGGAGCTGTTTTTT
V gene: TRBV18; D gene: TRBD2; clone size: .; J gene: TRBJ2-3; CDR3 protein: CASSPGSGSFTDTQYF; CDR3 DNA: TGTGCCAGCTCACCGGGTAGCGGGAGCTTCACAGATACGCAGTATTTT
V gene: TRBV5-4; D gene: .; clone size: few; J gene: TRBJ1-5; CDR3 protein: CASSLDINQPQHF; CDR3 DNA: TGTGCCAGCAGCTTGGACATTAATCAGCCCCAGCATTTT
V gene: TRBV9; D gene: TRBD1; clone size: few; J gene: TRBJ1-2; CDR3 protein: CASSVFDRVGSYGYTF; CDR3 DNA: TGTGCCAGCAGCGTATTCGACAGGGTCGGGAGCTATGGCTACACCTTC
V gene: TRBV19; D gene: .; clone size: few; J gene: TRBJ1-1; CDR3 protein: CASSILANTEAFF; CDR3 DNA: TGTGCCAGTAGTATATTAGCGAACACTGAAGCTTTCTTT
V gene: TRBV6-5; D gene: .; clone size: .; J gene: TRBJ1-1; CDR3 protein: CASSAGAVSEAFF; CDR3 DNA: TGTGCCAGCAGTGCGGGGGCTGTTTCTGAAGCTTTCTTT
V gene: TRBV4-2; D gene: TRBD2; clone size: once; J gene: TRBJ2-7; CDR3 protein: CASSQGGGGYEQYF; CDR3 DNA: TGTGCCAGCAGCCAGGGTGGGGGGGGCTACGAGCAGTACTTC
V gene: TRBV21-1; D gene: .; clone size: .; J gene: TRBJ1-4; CDR3 protein: CASSKGATVATNEKLFF; CDR3 DNA: TGTGCCAGCAGCAAGGGGGCCACAGTTGCAACTAATGAAAAACTGTTTTTT
V gene: TRBV18; D gene: TRBD2; clone size: .; J gene: TRBJ2-1; CDR3 protein: CASSPPISGKNEQFF; CDR3 DNA: TGTGCCAGCTCACCACCGATCAGCGGGAAGAATGAGCAGTTCTTC